What follows describes a single T cell receptor (beta chain). As handled by the study authors: Reference gene primers were amplified, and this amplification served to estimate nucleated cell counts. TCRdb's table, derived via immunoSEQ multiplex PCR, lists solely in-frame clones and lacks some. The V and J calls and the clone size are those of that table, but D and trimming were determined from the DNA. The sample yields about 240,000 clones, 70% to 90% seen once. This specimen comes from a study of blood T cell repertoires in COVID-19. Study-wide background: Acute and convalescent COVID-19 samples came from the United States, Italy and Spain. PBMCs, B-cell-depleted T cells, or T cells were the source of the cDNA or gDNA that made up the material.

V lost 5 bases to trimming and J lost 3 bases, with 17 bases between them. This CDR3 is built from 15 residues. The V gene's germline CDR1 is LNHDA and CDR2 SQIVND (reference sequence). The chain recombines TRBV19 with TRBJ2-7; D not certain. The TCR was taken from a man over 45 with acute or convalescent COVID-19. Sequences were obtained from peripheral blood. CDR3 region: CASSQNRVKVYEQYF. CDR3 coding DNA: TGTGCCAGTAGTCAAAACCGGGTTAAGGTCTACGAGCAGTACTTC.